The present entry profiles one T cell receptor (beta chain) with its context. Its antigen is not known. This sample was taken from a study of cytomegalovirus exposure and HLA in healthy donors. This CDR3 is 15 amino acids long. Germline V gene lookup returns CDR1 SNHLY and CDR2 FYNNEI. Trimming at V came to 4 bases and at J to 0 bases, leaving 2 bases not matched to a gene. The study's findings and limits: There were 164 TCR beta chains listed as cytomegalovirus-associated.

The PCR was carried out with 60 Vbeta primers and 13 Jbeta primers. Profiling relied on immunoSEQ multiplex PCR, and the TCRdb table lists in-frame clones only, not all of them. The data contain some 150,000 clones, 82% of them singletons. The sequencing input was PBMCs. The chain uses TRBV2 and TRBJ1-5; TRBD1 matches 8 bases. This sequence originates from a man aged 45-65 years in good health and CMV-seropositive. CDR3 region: CASSADRASNQPQHF. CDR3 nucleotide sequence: TGTGCCAGCAGTGCGGACAGGGCTAGCAATCAGCCCCAGCATTTT.